These T cell receptor beta chains were read from a single sample in a study of T cell responses to AZD1222 COVID-19 vaccine. Sequencing was performed with immunoSEQ multiplex PCR; in TCRdb, only in-frame clones are kept and a portion is missing. The sample lists about 100,000 clones, roughly 89% occurring once. The starting material was peripheral blood, obtained on day 0 of AZD1222 vaccination. Receptors originate from an adult in good health. Both conserved end residues are trimmed from each CDR3.

TRBV6-2/TRBV6-3	ASSTQTDYTGELF
TRBV7-2	ASSLVSGRAAETQY
TRBV5-1	ASSPFRDGTNEKLF
TRBV27	ASSLSGTTSTDTQY
TRBV11-2	ASSRRGGQY
TRBV5-6	ASTLTGAPNQPQH
TRBV3-1/TRBV3-2	ASSLDGYGYT
TRBV27	ASSPNREGGYT
TRBV5-1	ASSFIAERTDTQY
TRBV7-9	ASSREAKNIQY
TRBV27	ASRRSTGGFLIPNYGYT
TRBV6-5	ASSRKGNTEAF
TRBV11-2	ASRSEGYTIY
TRBV11-2	ASSPGSGSQPQH
TRBV6-5	ASSYFASSTDTQY
TRBV6-5	ASISRGGGTDTQY
TRBV19	ASSRKVSYNEQF
TRBV12-3/TRBV12-4	ASTQGLAEAF
TRBV11-2	ASSVGLNTEAF
TRBV28	ASGSGGRTGELF
TRBV5-1	ASSTGGVRETQY
TRBV6-5	AGVSGRVGTDTQY
TRBV6-1	ASSDLGQGGGYT
TRBV7-7	ASSPGTATYEQY
TRBV2	ASSDQGGPDTQY
TRBV6-5	ASSYQPNQGYEQY
TRBV3-1/TRBV3-2	ASSQDVPGTYSNSPLH
TRBV5-6	ASSPRQVSYNSPLH
TRBV18	ASSPNPTGTNTEAF
TRBV9	ASSVVDSSPLH
TRBV7-9	ASSLVQGSSNSPLH
TRBV6-5	ASSQTSAAYNEQF
TRBV18	ASSRTGVGDTEAF
TRBV24-1	APKDRLTDTQY
TRBV29-1	SVRQSVNYGYT
TRBV28	ASSLGPYGYT
TRBV5-4	ASSLGTGAYNEQF
TRBV6-1	ASSEKVITEAF
TRBV2	ACRGYSQPQH
TRBV18	ASSPGTARNTIY
TRBV4-2	ASSPRLGGEQF
TRBV7-9	ASSLSGRNTIY
TRBV5-6	ASSLLTNSPLH
TRBV7-3	ASSLDRDQPQH
TRBV7-9	ASSLSPESEAF
TRBV24-1	ATSDTTGKNTGELF
TRBV10-3	ATQGPNYGYT
TRBV19	ASSWQAGGMDEQF